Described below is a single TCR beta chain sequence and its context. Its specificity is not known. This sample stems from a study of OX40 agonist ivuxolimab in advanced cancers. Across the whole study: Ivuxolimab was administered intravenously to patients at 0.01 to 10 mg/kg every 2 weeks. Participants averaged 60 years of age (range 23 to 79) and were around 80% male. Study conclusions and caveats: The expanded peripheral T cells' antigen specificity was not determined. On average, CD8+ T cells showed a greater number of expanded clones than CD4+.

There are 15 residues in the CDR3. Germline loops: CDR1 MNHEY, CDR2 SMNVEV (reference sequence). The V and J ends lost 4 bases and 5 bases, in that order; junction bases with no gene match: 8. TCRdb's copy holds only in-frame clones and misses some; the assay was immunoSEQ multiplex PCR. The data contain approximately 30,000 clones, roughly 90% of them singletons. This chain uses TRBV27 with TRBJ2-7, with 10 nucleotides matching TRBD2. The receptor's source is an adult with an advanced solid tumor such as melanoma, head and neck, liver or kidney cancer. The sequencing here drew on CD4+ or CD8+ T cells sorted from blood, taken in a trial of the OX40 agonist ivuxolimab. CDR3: CASSSPGLAYDEQYF. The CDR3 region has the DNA TGTGCCAGCAGTTCTCCGGGACTAGCGTACGACGAGCAGTACTTC.